Following are 32 T cell receptor beta chains from one sample sequenced in a study of early T cells in non-severe SARS-CoV-2 infection. TCRdb reprocessed the 5' RACE reads via MiXCR and lists one record per CDR3 protein. In the table there are 75,000 to 95,000 distinct CDR3 sequences, around 16% of which are singletons. The sample was whole blood, taken at baseline. Source of these receptors: an adult who was a healthcare worker with PCR-confirmed SARS-CoV-2 infection or an uninfected control (not recorded which).

The sample holds many counts of this clonotype. V gene TRBV11-2 combines with J gene TRBJ2-1; D gene uncertain. Germline V gene lookup returns CDR1 SGHAT and CDR2 FQNNGV. Trimming took off 5 bases at V and 2 bases at J, with 10 bases between the two ends. The CDR3 is 14 residues long. The CDR3 nucleotides are TGTGCCAGCAGCATACAAGCCGCCTACAATGAGCAGTTCTTC. Its translation is CASSIQAAYNEQFF.

The V call is TRBV6-6, the J call TRBJ1-3; the D gene is possibly TRBD1 (5 bases). Trimming took 4 bases from V and 6 from J, leaving 13 bases between them. The CDR3 consists of 14 residues. Looked up from germline, CDR1 is MNHNY and CDR2 is SVGAGI (reference sequence). The CDR3 DNA reads as TGTGCCAGCAGTTCCCAGGGCGGCCCAAACACCATATATTTT. It codes for CASSSQGGPNTIYF.

The rearrangement uses TRBV11-2 and TRBJ1-1; D unclear. The CDR3 runs 14 residues. Trimming removed 3 bases from V and 2 bases from J, with 10 bases in between. Germline V gives CDR1 SGHAT, CDR2 FQNNGV. CDR3 coding DNA: TGTGCCAGCAGCTTGTCGCGGACCAACACTGAAGCTTTCTTT. Its translation: CASSLSRTNTEAFF.

The chain couples TRBV6-5 to TRBJ2-2; D is ambiguous. V lost 0 bases and J 6 bases, leaving 5 bases between the germline ends. The CDR3 totals 13 residues. Germline V lookup: CDR1 MNHEY, CDR2 SVGAGI. The DNA for the CDR3 is TGTGCCAGCAGTTACTCCGTCTCCGGGGAGCTGTTTTTT. Its protein is CASSYSVSGELFF.

This clonotype appeared many times. The chain carries TRBV12-3 or TRBV12-4 and TRBJ2-1; a weak D match, TRBD1 (5 bases). This CDR3 has 12 amino acids. The V gene lost 6 bases and the J gene lost 7 bases, with 10 bases spanning the gap. CDR3 in amino acids: CASSSNRNEQFF. CDR3 DNA: TGTGCCAGCAGCTCAAACAGGAATGAGCAGTTCTTC.

This sequence joins TRBV7-8 and TRBJ2-7; unclear D gene. Per germline, CDR1 SGHVS and CDR2 FQNEAQ. CDR3 size: 13 residues. V gave up 0 bases and J gave up 4 bases, with 7 bases separating them. CDR3 protein: CASSLAQRYEQYF. CDR3 nucleotide sequence: TGTGCCAGCAGCTTAGCTCAGAGATACGAGCAGTACTTC.

This chain links TRBV20-1 with TRBJ2-3, with D hard to call. This CDR3 region has 11 residues. Germline-derived CDR1 and CDR2 are DFQATT and SNEGSKA (reference sequence). Deletions cut 0 bases from V and 6 bases from J, with 4 bases between. The DNA of the CDR3 is TGCAGTGCTAGAGAGGTCGATACGCAGTATTTT. This codes for CSAREVDTQYF.

This clonotype was seen a few times. The genes are TRBV11-2 and TRBJ2-3; D gene uncertain. The CDR3 is 14 amino acids. The V and J ends lost 3 bases and 5 bases respectively, with 12 bases between them. CDR1 and CDR2 (germline): SGHAT, FQNNGV. Here the CDR3 reads CASSLLLVKDTQYF. CDR3 bases: TGTGCCAGCAGCTTGTTGTTAGTCAAAGATACGCAGTATTTT.

This clonotype was counted many times. V and J are TRBV7-2 and TRBJ2-7, with 12 bases fitting TRBD2. The J segment lost 6 bases and the V segment lost 5 bases, leaving 8 bases of the junction unmatched. The V gene's germline CDR1 is SGHTA and CDR2 FQGNSA. This CDR3 is built from 15 residues. The CDR3 bases are TGTGCCAGCAGCCGTACGACTAGCGGGAGTGGCGAGCAGTACTTC. This translates into CASSRTTSGSGEQYF.

This chain connects TRBV20-1 to TRBJ1-2; D might be TRBD1 (6 bases). This CDR3 comprises 11 residues. Germline V gives CDR1 DFQATT, CDR2 SNEGSKA (reference sequence). The V gene lost 6 bases and the J gene lost 3 bases, with 8 bases spanning the gap. CDR3 bases: TGCAGTGCCCGACAGGACTATGGCTACACCTTC. Protein product: CSARQDYGYTF.

The chain recombines TRBV7-2 with TRBJ2-5; TRBD2 matches 10 bases. The CDR3 runs 16 residues. The junction had 4 bases not matched to a gene; V was cut back by 1 base and J by 2 bases. The germline CDR1 and CDR2 sequences are SGHTA and FQGNSA. In DNA, the CDR3 is TGTGCCAGCAGCTTAGGTCCGACTAGCGGGCAAGAGACCCAGTACTTC. It codes for CASSLGPTSGQETQYF.

This clonotype came up many times. The chain couples TRBV6-4 to TRBJ2-1; 10 bases match TRBD2. This CDR3 comprises 15 residues. CDR1 and CDR2 (germline): MRHNA, SNTAGT. V shed 3 bases, J shed 6 bases, and the junction held 5 bases outside the gene matches. The CDR3 bases are TGTGCCAGCAGTGAAACAGCGGGAGGGCTCAATGAGCAGTTCTTC. It is translated as CASSETAGGLNEQFF.

As for this clonotype: Because the CDR3's place on the DNA is in doubt, the DNA is left out and the CDR3 is given as listed by TCRdb. This sequence joins TRBV21-1 and TRBJ2-7; the table names TRBD2, a call not compared with the DNA. TRBV21-1 is recorded as a pseudogene. The CDR3 is 19 amino acids long, termini counted. The CDR3 sequence: CASSNGPFASGIHPGEQYF.

This clonotype has at least ten counts. The V gene is TRBV28, the J gene TRBJ2-7; 9 nucleotides agree with TRBD2. With 3 bases clipped from V and 3 bases from J, the junction kept 9 bases outside the gene matches. The CDR3 consists of 16 residues. CDR1 is MDHEN and CDR2 is SYDVKM in the germline V gene. CDR3 coding DNA: TGTGCCAGCAGTTTCTTAGCGGGAGCTGGAGTCTACGAGCAGTACTTC. It is translated as CASSFLAGAGVYEQYF.

This clonotype was detected a few times. The chain couples TRBV28 to TRBJ2-4; D is ambiguous. Trimming cost V 6 bases and J 4 bases, with 22 bases left between them. The germline V gene encodes CDR1 MDHEN and CDR2 SYDVKM. This CDR3 has 17 amino acids. The CDR3: CASSRRGRVFRKNIQYF. The CDR3 DNA reads as TGTGCCAGCAGCCGGAGAGGCAGAGTCTTCCGTAAAAACATTCAGTACTTC.

The sample holds many counts of this clonotype. The gene calls are TRBV7-9 and TRBJ2-3; D unresolved. CDR1 is SEHNR and CDR2 is FQNEAQ in the germline V gene (reference sequence). V lost 5 bases to trimming and J lost 6 bases, with 6 bases between them. The CDR3 runs 11 residues. CDR3 DNA sequence: TGTGCCAGCAGCCCCTTGGATACGCAGTATTTT. This sequence encodes CASSPLDTQYF.

The V gene is TRBV12-3 or TRBV12-4, the J gene TRBJ1-1; TRBD1 aligns across 11 bases. The junction had 12 bases not matched to a gene; V was cut back by 8 bases and J by 1 base. The CDR3 is 17 residues long. CDR3 nucleotides: TGTGCCAGCGGACTCCCGGGACAGGGGGACCCGAACACTGAAGCTTTCTTT. It codes for CASGLPGQGDPNTEAFF.

This clonotype was observed at least ten times. V and J are TRBV4-3 and TRBJ1-6; 9 nucleotides match TRBD1. Germline lookup yields CDR1 LGHNA and CDR2 YSLEER. Losses at the gene ends were 6 bases for V and 6 bases for J; bases not matched to a gene: 3. The CDR3 sequence is 14 residues long. This chain's CDR3 is CASSPGQGNSPLHF. The CDR3, as DNA: TGCGCCAGCAGTCCGGGACAGGGTAATTCACCCCTCCACTTT.

The genes are TRBV3-1 and TRBJ1-1; D is unclear. The length of the CDR3 is 13 residues. The germline V gene has CDR1 LGHDT and CDR2 YNNKEL (reference sequence). V lost 6 bases to trimming and J lost 0 bases, with 8 bases between them. CDR3 coding DNA: TGTGCCAGCAGACGGACGATGAACACTGAAGCTTTCTTT. It specifies CASRRTMNTEAFF.

This clonotype showed up just a few times. The chain joins TRBV6-2 or TRBV6-3 to TRBJ1-1; no clear D gene. This CDR3 is 14 amino acids long. CDR1 is MNHEY and CDR2 is SVGEGT in the germline V gene. V was trimmed by 0 bases and J by 6 bases, leaving 11 bases between them. CDR3 in DNA: TGTGCCAGCAGTTACTCGATAAGGGATCCTGAAGCTTTCTTT. Translated: CASSYSIRDPEAFF.

J is TRBJ1-2 and V is TRBV5-1; D perhaps matches TRBD1 (6 bases). The CDR3 is 15 amino acids. Germline assignment: CDR1 SGHRS and CDR2 YFSETQ. V lost 0 bases and J lost 7, with 16 bases in between. The DNA of the CDR3 is TGCGCCAGCAGCTTGGCCCCAGGGGAAGGAGGTGGCTACACCTTC. This sequence encodes CASSLAPGEGGGYTF.

The chain recombines TRBV12-3 or TRBV12-4 with TRBJ2-7, with 9 nucleotides matching TRBD1. Germline trimming cut 6 bases from V and 5 bases from J; bases unmatched to any gene: 11. The CDR3 is 15 residues long. The CDR3 DNA reads TGTGCCAGCAGCCGTCCCGGGACAGGGCCCCACGAGCAGTACTTC. The encoded protein is CASSRPGTGPHEQYF.

There are many counts of this clonotype. The gene calls are TRBV12-3 or TRBV12-4 and TRBJ2-2; D gene uncertain. The germline V and J ends were trimmed by 1 base and 4 bases, with 7 bases remaining between them. The CDR3 is made up of 14 amino acids. Here the CDR3 DNA reads TGTGCCAGCAGTTTAGGGAGAATCACCGGGGAGCTGTTTTTT. Translation gives CASSLGRITGELFF.

This rearrangement joins TRBV28 to TRBJ1-5; 8 bases fit TRBD1. V was pared by 4 bases and J by 7 bases, with 6 bases of the junction left unmatched. Germline V gene lookup returns CDR1 MDHEN and CDR2 SYDVKM. There are 14 residues in the CDR3. CDR3 DNA sequence: TGTGCCAGCAGTTCAACAGGGGGAATCCAGCCCCAGCATTTT. It translates to CASSSTGGIQPQHF.

The CDR3 here is CASSLDGRPNAEQFF. DNA of the CDR3: TGCGCCAGCAGCTTGGACGGGAGGCCGAACGCGGAGCAGTTCTTC. The chain combines TRBV5-1 with TRBJ2-1; 7 bases are shared with TRBD2. CDR3 size: 15 residues. Germline lookup yields CDR1 SGHRS and CDR2 YFSETQ. V lost 0 bases and J lost 10; bases outside the gene matches: 10.

The chain combines TRBV9 with TRBJ2-5; tentative D call: TRBD2 (5 bases). From germline, CDR1 is SGDLS and CDR2 YYNGEE. The CDR3 is 15 amino acids. V was cut by 0 bases and J by 3 bases, with 12 bases left in between. CDR3 loop: CASSVVPLAEETQYF. In DNA, the CDR3 is TGTGCCAGCAGCGTAGTCCCGCTAGCCGAAGAGACCCAGTACTTC.

This clonotype was observed a handful of times. The J gene is TRBJ1-1, the V gene TRBV29-1; possible D gene TRBD1, 6 bases. Germline-derived CDR1 and CDR2 are SQVTM and ANQGSEA. The ends were cut back, 4 bases at V and 1 base at J, with 7 bases in the middle. This CDR3 contains 12 residues. DNA of the CDR3: TGCAGCGTTGTCAGGGGGAACACTGAAGCTTTCTTT. Translated, it gives CSVVRGNTEAFF.

On this clonotype itself: This could be a read error, since a much larger clone is one nucleotide away. The gene calls are TRBV19 and TRBJ1-1, with D uncertain. Looked up from germline, CDR1 is LNHDA and CDR2 is SQIVND (reference sequence). CDR3 length equals 10 residues. The CDR3 DNA reads TGTGCCAGTAAGGCCGCTGAAGCTTTATTT. The encoded protein is CASKAAEALF.

Worth noting for this clonotype: The junction departs from the called germline gene at one end, perhaps through a read error. The chain combines TRBV5-1 with TRBJ2-3; 7 bases match TRBD2. The CDR3 runs to 16 residues. Per the germline V gene, CDR1 is SGHRS and CDR2 is YFSETQ. The DNA of the CDR3 is TGCGCCAGCAGCTTGGGACCAGCGGGGACCACAGATACGCGGTATTTT. Translated: CASSLGPAGTTDTRYF.

The CDR3 reads CASSLGGAGYTDTQYF. CDR3 nucleotides: TGTGCCAGCAGCCTTGGAGGAGCGGGCTACACAGATACGCAGTATTTT. J is TRBJ2-3 and V is TRBV11-2; maybe TRBD2 (6 bases). CDR1 and CDR2 (germline): SGHAT, FQNNGV. The CDR3 loop spans 16 amino acids. V lost 5 bases and J lost 2, with 17 bases in between. Drawing the rest from reference TRBV11-2 and TRBJ2-3, the complete variable domain is EAGVAQSPRYKIIEKRQSVAFWCNPISGHATLYWYQQILGQGPKLLIQFQNNGVVDDSQLPKDRFSAERLKGVDSTLKIQPAKLEDSAVYLCASSLGGAGYTDTQYFGPGTRLTVL.

The V gene is TRBV4-1, the J gene TRBJ2-5; no clear D gene. V was cut by 4 bases and J by 2 bases, with 14 bases left in between. The germline CDR1 and CDR2 sequences are MGHRA and YSYEKL. This CDR3 contains 15 residues. This CDR3 is CASSPRDSPQETQYF. CDR3 sequence (DNA): TGCGCCAGCAGCCCAAGAGACTCTCCACAAGAGACCCAGTACTTC.

In this sample, this clonotype turned up a few times. This sequence joins TRBV14 and TRBJ2-3; 7 bases fit TRBD1. CDR1 is SGHDN and CDR2 is FVKESK in the germline V gene. The V and J ends lost 4 bases and 3 bases, in that order; junction bases with no gene match: 13. CDR3 length equals 17 residues. The CDR3 spells CASSLILPGQITDTQYF. The CDR3 DNA sequence: TGTGCCAGCAGCCTAATCCTTCCGGGACAGATAACAGATACGCAGTATTTT.